This TCR beta chain was sequenced during a study of blood T cell repertoires in COVID-19. TCRdb's copy holds only in-frame clones and misses some; the assay was immunoSEQ multiplex PCR. The table has 140,000 or so clones, about 77% seen once. The CDR3 is 12 residues long. CDR1 and CDR2 (germline): SEHNR, FQNEAQ (reference sequence). J was trimmed by 8 bases and V by 5 bases; bases with no gene match: 5. Sequencing used peripheral blood. J is TRBJ1-1 and V is TRBV7-9; TRBD1 agrees at 7 bases. The clonotype comes from a man aged 55 to 70 with acute or convalescent COVID-19. The CDR3 loop is CASSKRGQEAFF. The CDR3 coding sequence is TGTGCCAGCAGCAAAAGGGGACAGGAAGCTTTCTTT.